These T cell receptor beta chains were read from a single sample in a study of CD8 T cells in ankylosing spondylitis. TCRdb redid the calling of the 5' RACE reads with MiXCR, one entry per CDR3 protein. The table lists about 240,000 distinct CDR3 sequences, less than 9.5% of them singletons. Source material: blood, either unsorted or a sorted T cell fraction (not recorded which). These receptor sequences come from a female donor with ankylosing spondylitis or in good health (not recorded which). Both conserved end residues are trimmed from each CDR3. Fields, in order: J gene, V gene, CDR3 protein.

j_gene: TRBJ2-3; v_gene: TRBV5-1; CDR3aa: ASSLGTSGIDTQY
j_gene: TRBJ2-1; v_gene: TRBV24-1; CDR3aa: ATSDSPGPRGQF
j_gene: TRBJ2-7; v_gene: TRBV5-8; CDR3aa: ASSITRYEQY
j_gene: TRBJ2-1; v_gene: TRBV6-2/TRBV6-3; CDR3aa: ASSSMGEQF
j_gene: TRBJ2-7; v_gene: TRBV11-2; CDR3aa: ASSKAGGGVDEQY
j_gene: TRBJ2-5; v_gene: TRBV7-2; CDR3aa: ASRGAGAETQY
j_gene: TRBJ1-1; v_gene: TRBV20-1; CDR3aa: SARDPMLGRLNTEAF
j_gene: TRBJ2-6; v_gene: TRBV30; CDR3aa: AWGRMSGANVLT
j_gene: TRBJ1-1; v_gene: TRBV5-1; CDR3aa: ASSLGGRRKNTEAF
j_gene: TRBJ1-2; v_gene: TRBV5-5; CDR3aa: ASSPGQGYGYT
j_gene: TRBJ2-7; v_gene: TRBV5-1; CDR3aa: ASSLERYSTYEQY
j_gene: TRBJ2-1; v_gene: TRBV7-8; CDR3aa: ASRVRVDEQF
j_gene: TRBJ2-3; v_gene: TRBV11-2; CDR3aa: ASSLEQGSTDTQY
j_gene: TRBJ1-1; v_gene: TRBV5-1; CDR3aa: ASSLRDRGPANTEAF
j_gene: TRBJ2-3; v_gene: TRBV20-1; CDR3aa: SAETGSRAPDTQY
j_gene: TRBJ2-1; v_gene: TRBV5-1; CDR3aa: ASSLAAGREGLEQF
j_gene: TRBJ1-2; v_gene: TRBV7-8; CDR3aa: ASSYQTERGGYT
j_gene: TRBJ1-3; v_gene: TRBV2; CDR3aa: ASRGQADTIY
j_gene: TRBJ2-5; v_gene: TRBV5-1; CDR3aa: ASSFPGQETQY
j_gene: TRBJ2-1; v_gene: TRBV6-1; CDR3aa: ASRRLGRNEQF
j_gene: TRBJ2-4; v_gene: TRBV29-1; CDR3aa: SVEGIKGQLLAKNIQY
j_gene: TRBJ2-3; v_gene: TRBV20-1; CDR3aa: SARPFTSGGADTQY
j_gene: TRBJ1-5; v_gene: TRBV6-1; CDR3aa: ASSPDSSNQPQH
j_gene: TRBJ2-1; v_gene: TRBV7-9; CDR3aa: ASTTRPIQGTS
j_gene: TRBJ1-6; v_gene: TRBV7-2; CDR3aa: ASSLEGGLGSPLH
j_gene: TRBJ2-1; v_gene: TRBV7-9; CDR3aa: ASSPRDSSSYNEQF
j_gene: TRBJ1-4; v_gene: TRBV20-1; CDR3aa: SARKTGAAEKLF
j_gene: TRBJ2-7; v_gene: TRBV6-5; CDR3aa: AVGQGAFEQY
j_gene: TRBJ2-7; v_gene: TRBV7-2; CDR3aa: ASSDTVDQLYEQY
j_gene: TRBJ2-5; v_gene: TRBV20-1; CDR3aa: SAGWGTSGTQETQY
j_gene: TRBJ2-2; v_gene: TRBV29-1; CDR3aa: SVELKSNTGELF